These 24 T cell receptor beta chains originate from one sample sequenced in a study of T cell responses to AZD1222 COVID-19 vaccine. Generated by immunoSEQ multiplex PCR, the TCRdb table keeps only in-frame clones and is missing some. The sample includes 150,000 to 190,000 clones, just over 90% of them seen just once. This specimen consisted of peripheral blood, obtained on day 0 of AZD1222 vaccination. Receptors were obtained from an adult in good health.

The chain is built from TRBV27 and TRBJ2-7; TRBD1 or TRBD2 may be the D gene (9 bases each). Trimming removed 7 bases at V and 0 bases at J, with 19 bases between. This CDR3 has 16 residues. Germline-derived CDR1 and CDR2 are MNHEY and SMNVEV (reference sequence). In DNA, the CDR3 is TGTGCCAGCACCAGCGGGGGGACAGGGCCCTCCTACGAGCAGTACTTC. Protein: CASTSGGTGPSYEQYF.

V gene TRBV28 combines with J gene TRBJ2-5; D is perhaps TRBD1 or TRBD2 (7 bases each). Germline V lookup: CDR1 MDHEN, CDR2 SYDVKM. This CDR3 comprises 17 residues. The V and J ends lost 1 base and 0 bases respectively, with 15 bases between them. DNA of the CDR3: TGTGCCAGCAGTTTATTCCCAGGGGGGGAGTACCAAGAGACCCAGTACTTC. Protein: CASSLFPGGEYQETQYF.

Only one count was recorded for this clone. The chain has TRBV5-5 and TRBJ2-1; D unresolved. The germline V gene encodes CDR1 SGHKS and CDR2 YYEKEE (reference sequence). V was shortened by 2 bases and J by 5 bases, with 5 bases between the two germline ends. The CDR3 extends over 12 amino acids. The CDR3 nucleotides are TGTGCCAGCAGCTTCCAGAACAATGAGCAGTTCTTC. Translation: CASSFQNNEQFF.

Written as DNA, the CDR3 is TGTGCCAGCAGCTTGTCCGGGACTAGCGGAGAGACCCAGTACTTC. Amino acids: CASSLSGTSGETQYF. The V call is TRBV7-3, the J call TRBJ2-5, with 11 bases aligning to TRBD2. The junction had 4 bases not matched to a gene; V was cut back by 3 bases and J by 4 bases. The CDR3 runs to 15 residues. The germline V gene encodes CDR1 SGHTA and CDR2 FQGTGA.

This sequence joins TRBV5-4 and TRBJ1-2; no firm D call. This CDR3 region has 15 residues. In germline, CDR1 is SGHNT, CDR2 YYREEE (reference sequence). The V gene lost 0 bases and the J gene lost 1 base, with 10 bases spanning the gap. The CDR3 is CASSLARESNYGYTF. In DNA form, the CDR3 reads TGTGCCAGCAGCTTGGCCCGGGAAAGTAACTATGGCTACACCTTC. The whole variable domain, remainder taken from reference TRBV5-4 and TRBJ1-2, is ETGVTQSPTHLIKTRGQQVTLRCSSQSGHNTVSWYQQALGQGPQFIFQYYREEENGRGNFPPRFSGLQFPNYSSELNVNALELDDSALYLCASSLARESNYGYTFGSGTRLTVV.

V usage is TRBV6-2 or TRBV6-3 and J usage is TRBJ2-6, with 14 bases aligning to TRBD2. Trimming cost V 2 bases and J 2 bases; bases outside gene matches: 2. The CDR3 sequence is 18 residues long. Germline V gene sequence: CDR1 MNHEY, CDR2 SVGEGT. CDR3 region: CASSYPTSGRAGANVLTF. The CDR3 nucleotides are TGTGCCAGCAGTTACCCGACTAGCGGGAGGGCTGGGGCCAACGTCCTGACTTTC.

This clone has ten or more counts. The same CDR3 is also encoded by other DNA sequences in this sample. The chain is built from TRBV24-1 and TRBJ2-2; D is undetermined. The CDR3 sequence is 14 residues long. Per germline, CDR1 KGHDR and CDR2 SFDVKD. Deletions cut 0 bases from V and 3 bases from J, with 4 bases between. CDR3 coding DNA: TGTGCCACCAGTGATTTGCGGGACACCGGGGAGCTGTTTTTT. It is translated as CATSDLRDTGELFF.

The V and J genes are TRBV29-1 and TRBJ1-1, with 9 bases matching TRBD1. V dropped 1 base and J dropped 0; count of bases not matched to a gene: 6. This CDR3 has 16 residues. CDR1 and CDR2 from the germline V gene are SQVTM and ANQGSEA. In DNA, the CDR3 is TGCAGCGTTGAAGGACCGGGACAGGGCGTGAACACTGAAGCTTTCTTT. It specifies CSVEGPGQGVNTEAFF. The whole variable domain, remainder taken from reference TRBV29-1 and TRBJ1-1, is SAVISQKPSRDICQRGTSLTIQCQVDSQVTMMFWYRQQPGQSLTLIATANQGSEATYESGFVIDKFPISRPNLTFSTLTVSNMSPEDSSIYLCSVEGPGQGVNTEAFFGQGTRLTVV.

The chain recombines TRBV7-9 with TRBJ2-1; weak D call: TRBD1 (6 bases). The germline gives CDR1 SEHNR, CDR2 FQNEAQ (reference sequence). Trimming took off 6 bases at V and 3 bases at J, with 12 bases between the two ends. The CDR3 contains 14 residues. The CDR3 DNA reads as TGTGCCAGCAGGAGGACAGAACTCTACAATGAGCAGTTCTTC. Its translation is CASRRTELYNEQFF.

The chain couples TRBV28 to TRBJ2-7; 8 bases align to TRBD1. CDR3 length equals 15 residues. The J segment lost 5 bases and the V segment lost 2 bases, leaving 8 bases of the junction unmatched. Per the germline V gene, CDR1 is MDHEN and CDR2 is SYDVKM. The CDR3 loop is CASSLTSRGRDEQYF. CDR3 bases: TGTGCCAGCAGTTTAACCTCCAGGGGGCGGGACGAGCAGTACTTC.

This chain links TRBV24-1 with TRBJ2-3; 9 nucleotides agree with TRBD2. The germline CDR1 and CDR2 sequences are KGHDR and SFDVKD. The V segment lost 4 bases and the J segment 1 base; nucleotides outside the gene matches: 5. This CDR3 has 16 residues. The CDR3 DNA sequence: TGTGCCACCAGTGACCCTAGCGGGAAACGCACAGATACGCAGTATTTT. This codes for CATSDPSGKRTDTQYF.

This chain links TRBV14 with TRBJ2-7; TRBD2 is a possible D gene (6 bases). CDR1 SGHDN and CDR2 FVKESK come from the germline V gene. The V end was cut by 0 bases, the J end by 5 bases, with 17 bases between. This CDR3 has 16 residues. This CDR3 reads CASSQDLFGPGDEQYF. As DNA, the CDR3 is TGTGCCAGCAGCCAAGACCTATTTGGTCCGGGGGACGAGCAGTACTTC.

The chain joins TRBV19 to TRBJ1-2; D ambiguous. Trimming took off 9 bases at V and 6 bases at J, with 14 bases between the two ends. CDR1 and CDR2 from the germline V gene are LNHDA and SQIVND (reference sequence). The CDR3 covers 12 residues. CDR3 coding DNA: TGTGCCAGACCCGCTTCTTTCGATGGCTACACCTTC. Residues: CARPASFDGYTF.

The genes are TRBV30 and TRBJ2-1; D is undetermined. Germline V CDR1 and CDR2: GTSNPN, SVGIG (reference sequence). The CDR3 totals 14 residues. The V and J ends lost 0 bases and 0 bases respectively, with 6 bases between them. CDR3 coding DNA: TGTGCCTGGAGTGTGGGTAACTCCTACAATGAGCAGTTCTTC. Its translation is CAWSVGNSYNEQFF.

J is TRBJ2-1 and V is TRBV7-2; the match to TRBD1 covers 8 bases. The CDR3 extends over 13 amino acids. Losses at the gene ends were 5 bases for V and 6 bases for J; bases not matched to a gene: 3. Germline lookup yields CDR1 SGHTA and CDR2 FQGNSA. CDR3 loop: CASSPGTGNEQFF. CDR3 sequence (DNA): TGTGCCAGCAGCCCAGGGACAGGCAATGAGCAGTTCTTC.

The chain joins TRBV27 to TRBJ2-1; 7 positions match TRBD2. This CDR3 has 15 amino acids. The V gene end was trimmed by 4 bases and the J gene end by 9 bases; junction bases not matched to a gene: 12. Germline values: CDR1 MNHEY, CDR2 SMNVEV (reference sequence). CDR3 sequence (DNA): TGTGCCAGCAGTTCGGTGACCCGTTGGGGGGGTGAGCAGTTCTTC. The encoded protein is CASSSVTRWGGEQFF.

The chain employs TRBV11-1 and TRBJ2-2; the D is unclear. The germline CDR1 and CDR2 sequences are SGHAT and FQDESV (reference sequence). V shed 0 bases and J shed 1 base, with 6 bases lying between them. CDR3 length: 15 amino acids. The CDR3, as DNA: TGTGCCAGCAGCTTAGCCGTATTGAACACCGGGGAGCTGTTTTTT. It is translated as CASSLAVLNTGELFF.

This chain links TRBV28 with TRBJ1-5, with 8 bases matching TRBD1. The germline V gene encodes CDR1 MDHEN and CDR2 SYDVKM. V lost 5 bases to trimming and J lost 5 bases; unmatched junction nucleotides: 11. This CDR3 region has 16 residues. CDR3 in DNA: TGTGCCAGCAGTCCCGCGGGACAGGTAATCGATCAGCCCCAGCATTTT. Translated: CASSPAGQVIDQPQHF.

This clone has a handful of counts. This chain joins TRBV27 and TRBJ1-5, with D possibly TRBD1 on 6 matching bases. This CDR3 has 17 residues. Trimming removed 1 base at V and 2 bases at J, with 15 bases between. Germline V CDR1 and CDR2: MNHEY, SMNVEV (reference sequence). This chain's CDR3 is CASSLFPDRFGNQPQHF. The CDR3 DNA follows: TGTGCCAGCAGTTTATTTCCCGACAGGTTCGGCAATCAGCCCCAGCATTTT.

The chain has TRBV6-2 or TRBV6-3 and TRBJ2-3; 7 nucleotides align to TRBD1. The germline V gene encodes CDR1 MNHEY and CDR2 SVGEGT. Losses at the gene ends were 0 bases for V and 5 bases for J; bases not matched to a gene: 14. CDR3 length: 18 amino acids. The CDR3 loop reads CASSYSRDSLLLRDTQYF. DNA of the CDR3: TGTGCCAGCAGTTACTCTCGGGACAGCTTACTCTTGAGAGATACGCAGTATTTT.

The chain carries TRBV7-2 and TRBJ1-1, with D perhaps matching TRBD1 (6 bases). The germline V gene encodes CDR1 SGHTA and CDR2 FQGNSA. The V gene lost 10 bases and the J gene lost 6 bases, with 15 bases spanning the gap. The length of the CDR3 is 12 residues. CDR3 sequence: CATRLQGSEAFF. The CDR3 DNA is TGTGCCACCCGTTTACAGGGTTCTGAAGCTTTCTTT.

Here the CDR3 DNA reads TGTGCCAGCAGCCCGGGCGGGCGGGGTGGAGATACGCAGTATTTT. Protein: CASSPGGRGGDTQYF. The chain recombines TRBV3-1 (or the pseudogene TRBV3-2) with TRBJ2-3; tentatively, D is TRBD2 (6 bases). Germline V gene data show CDR1 as LGHDT and CDR2 as YNNKEL (reference sequence). Trimming took off 4 bases at V and 5 bases at J, with 16 bases between the two ends. The CDR3 length is 15 residues.

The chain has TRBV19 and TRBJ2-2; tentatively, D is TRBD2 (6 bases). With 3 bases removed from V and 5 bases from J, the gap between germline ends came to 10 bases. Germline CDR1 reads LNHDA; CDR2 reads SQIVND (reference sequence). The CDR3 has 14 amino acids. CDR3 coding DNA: TGTGCCAGTAGTATGGGACTCGAGACCGGGGAGCTGTTTTTT. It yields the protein CASSMGLETGELFF.

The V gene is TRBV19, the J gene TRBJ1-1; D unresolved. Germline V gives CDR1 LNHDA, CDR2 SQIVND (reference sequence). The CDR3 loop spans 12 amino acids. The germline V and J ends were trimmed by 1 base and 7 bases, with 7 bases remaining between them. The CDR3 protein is CASSIGWGEAFF. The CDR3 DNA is TGTGCCAGTAGTATAGGGTGGGGTGAAGCTTTCTTT.